This T cell receptor (beta chain) was sequenced in a study of T-cell reconstitution after alpha-beta-depleted transplantation in children. A TCRbeta library incorporating unique molecular identifiers was prepared. TCRdb independently ran MiXCR on the PCR reads; one entry per CDR3 protein. The repertoire holds around 120,000 distinct CDR3 sequences, with 23% as singletons. In regard to this clonotype: No antigen is known for it.

The germline V gene has CDR1 SQVTM and CDR2 ANQGSEA. The J segment lost 5 bases and the V segment lost 7 bases, leaving 5 bases of the junction unmatched. This CDR3 has 12 amino acids. Findings and limits, study-wide: Newly made T cells mostly supplied T-cell counts and diversity one year after transplant. TCRbeta diversity was high at day 60 in some patients (a result of surviving recipient T cells and thymic progenitors). About two months after transplant, alpha-beta T cells reportedly came from several hundred expanded graft clones.

This chain links TRBV29-1 with TRBJ2-3; 8 bases agree with TRBD2. The material sequenced was PBMCs, mostly from graft donor cells, taken 180 days after TCRalphabeta/CD19-depleted stem cell transplant. The source of this sequence is a male patient aged 2-10 years who had a stem cell transplant for chronic granulomatous disease, so the T cells may come from the graft donor. CDR3 in DNA: TGCAGCGCGGGGGGGCCTCAAGATACGCAGTATTTT. Its translation: CSAGGPQDTQYF.